This passage covers 13 T cell receptor beta chains from one sample sequenced in a study of cytomegalovirus exposure and HLA in healthy donors. This PCR relied on a set of 60 Vbeta primers and 13 Jbeta primers. The assay was immunoSEQ multiplex PCR, and TCRdb's table has in-frame clones only and misses some. The sample contains over 65,000 clones, roughly 80% of which appear only once. The sequencing input was PBMCs. These receptors all come from a young woman in good health and CMV-seropositive.

This sequence joins TRBV2 and TRBJ2-1, with D maybe TRBD2 (6 bases). The CDR3 extends over 12 amino acids. V dropped 5 bases and J dropped 9 bases, with 11 bases sitting between them. Germline V gives CDR1 SNHLY, CDR2 FYNNEI. This CDR3 is CASSTSGREQFF. CDR3 DNA: TGTGCCAGCAGTACGAGCGGGCGTGAGCAGTTCTTC.

The chain links TRBV15 to TRBJ1-2; D possibly corresponds to TRBD1 (5 bases). Per the germline V gene, CDR1 is LNHNV and CDR2 is YYDKDF (reference sequence). The CDR3 loop spans 15 amino acids. V was cut by 0 bases and J by 6 bases, with 14 bases left in between. The CDR3 reads CATSRDYGGGDGYTF. The DNA for the CDR3 is TGTGCCACCAGCAGAGATTACGGGGGAGGCGATGGCTACACCTTC. The complete variable domain, with remaining parts taken from reference TRBV15 and TRBJ1-2, reads DAMVIQNPRYQVTQFGKPVTLSCSQTLNHNVMYWYQQKSSQAPKLLFHYYDKDFNNEADTPDNFQSRRPNTSFCFLDIRSPGLGDTAMYLCATSRDYGGGDGYTFGSGTRLTVV.

V usage is TRBV28 and J usage is TRBJ2-7; 8 bases match TRBD1. Trimming removed 5 bases from V and 3 bases from J; junction bases left unmatched: 6. CDR3 length: 14 amino acids. Germline CDR1 MDHEN, CDR2 SYDVKM. The CDR3 DNA reads TGTGCCAGCAGTCCGACAGGGGTAATCTACGAGCAGTACTTC. Translation gives CASSPTGVIYEQYF.

V is TRBV10-3 and J is TRBJ2-7; 11 bases are a match to TRBD2. CDR1 ENHRY and CDR2 SYGVKD come from the germline V gene. The CDR3 has 18 amino acids. After removal of 4 bases from V and 0 bases from J, the junction contained 11 bases not matched to a gene. For the CDR3, the DNA is TGTGCCATCAGTGTGCAGAGGACTAGCGGGTTCCCCTCCTACGAGCAGTACTTC. This gives the protein CAISVQRTSGFPSYEQYF.

J is TRBJ2-1 and V is TRBV5-4; TRBD2 is a possible D gene (6 bases). The CDR3 contains 16 residues. Trimming shortened V by 4 bases and J by 2 bases, and 16 bases separated the two germline ends. Looked up from germline, CDR1 is SGHNT and CDR2 is YYREEE (reference sequence). The CDR3 region has the DNA TGTGCCAGCAGCCCCGCTGGTGGCGGGACCTACAATGAGCAGTTCTTC. This translates into CASSPAGGGTYNEQFF.

This clone was observed a few times. The chain couples TRBV6-5 to TRBJ2-7; 10 bases agree with TRBD2. V trimming: 4 bases; J trimming: 0 bases; junction bases outside the gene matches: 0. This CDR3 has 14 residues. Germline V gene sequence: CDR1 MNHEY, CDR2 SVGAGI. CDR3 loop: CASSSSGGSYEQYF. CDR3 DNA: TGTGCCAGCAGTTCTAGCGGGGGCTCCTACGAGCAGTACTTC.

This chain uses TRBV7-2 with TRBJ2-1; 7 nucleotides agree with TRBD1. V was clipped by 3 bases and J by 8 bases; unmatched bases: 4. From germline, CDR1 is SGHTA and CDR2 FQGNSA. The CDR3 consists of 13 residues. The CDR3 is CASSFSGGDEQFF. The CDR3 DNA reads TGTGCCAGCAGCTTTTCAGGGGGAGATGAGCAGTTCTTC.

The chain recombines TRBV11-1 with TRBJ2-7; 7 nucleotides match TRBD1. V dropped 5 bases and J dropped 1; count of bases not matched to a gene: 8. The germline CDR1 and CDR2 sequences are SGHAT and FQDESV (reference sequence). CDR3 length equals 15 residues. The CDR3 region is CASSAQGSASYEQYF. In DNA form, the CDR3 reads TGTGCCAGCAGCGCACAGGGGTCGGCATCCTACGAGCAGTACTTC.

The rearrangement uses TRBV10-3 and TRBJ1-3; 8 positions agree with TRBD1. V was clipped by 6 bases and J by 2 bases; unmatched bases: 3. This CDR3 comprises 14 residues. The germline gives CDR1 ENHRY, CDR2 SYGVKD. CDR3 amino acids: CAIREGQAGNTIYF. CDR3 DNA: TGTGCCATCAGGGAGGGACAGGCTGGAAACACCATATATTTT.

The table lists this clone with a few counts. The gene calls are TRBV18 and TRBJ1-2; 7 bases match TRBD1. Trimming at V came to 0 bases and at J to 8 bases, leaving 0 bases not matched to a gene. The CDR3 is 12 residues long. Germline assignment: CDR1 KGHSH and CDR2 LQKENI. The CDR3: CASSPPGGGYTF. The CDR3 bases are TGTGCCAGCTCACCACCAGGGGGCGGCTACACCTTC.

This clone was picked up many times. The V call is TRBV29-1, the J call TRBJ2-2; a possible D gene is TRBD1 (6 bases). Trimming left V 5 bases short and J 3 bases short, with 10 bases between. This CDR3 comprises 13 residues. Per germline, CDR1 SQVTM and CDR2 ANQGSEA. CDR3 DNA: TGCAGCGTTACAGGGTGGTACACCGGGGAGCTGTTTTTT. Translated, it gives CSVTGWYTGELFF.

This clone appeared many times. The chain employs TRBV7-2 and TRBJ1-1; D not certain. The length of the CDR3 is 12 residues. Germline V gene lookup returns CDR1 SGHTA and CDR2 FQGNSA. V dropped 5 bases and J dropped 6 bases, with 10 bases sitting between them. The CDR3, as DNA: TGTGCCAGCAGCCGTGCTAACGCTGAAGCTTTCTTT. It specifies CASSRANAEAFF. The whole variable domain, filled in from reference TRBV7-2 and TRBJ1-1, reads GAGVSQSPSNKVTEKGKDVELRCDPISGHTALYWYRQSLGQGLEFLIYFQGNSAPDKSGLPSDRFSAERTGGSVSTLTIQRTQQEDSAVYLCASSRANAEAFFGQGTRLTVV.

This clone came up a few times. This chain joins TRBV6-6 and TRBJ1-1; the D gene is possibly TRBD1 (6 bases). The CDR3 covers 14 residues. Trimming left V 7 bases short and J 5 bases short, with 17 bases between. The germline V gene has CDR1 MNHNY and CDR2 SVGAGI (reference sequence). The CDR3 region has the DNA TGTGCCAGCACCTCGGACAGCTGTGGAACTGAAGCTTTCTTT. Translation: CASTSDSCGTEAFF.